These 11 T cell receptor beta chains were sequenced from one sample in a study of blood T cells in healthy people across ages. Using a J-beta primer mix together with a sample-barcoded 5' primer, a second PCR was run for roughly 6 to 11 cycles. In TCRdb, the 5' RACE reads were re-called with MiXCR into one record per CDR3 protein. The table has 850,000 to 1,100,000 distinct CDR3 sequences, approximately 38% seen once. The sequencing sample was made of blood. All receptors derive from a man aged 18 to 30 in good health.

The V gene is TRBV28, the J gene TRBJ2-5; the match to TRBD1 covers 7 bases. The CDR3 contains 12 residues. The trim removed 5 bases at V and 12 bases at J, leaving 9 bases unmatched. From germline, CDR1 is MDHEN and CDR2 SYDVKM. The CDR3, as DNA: TGTGCCAGCAGTGGCAACAGGGGTGTGAAGTACTTC. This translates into CASSGNRGVKYF.

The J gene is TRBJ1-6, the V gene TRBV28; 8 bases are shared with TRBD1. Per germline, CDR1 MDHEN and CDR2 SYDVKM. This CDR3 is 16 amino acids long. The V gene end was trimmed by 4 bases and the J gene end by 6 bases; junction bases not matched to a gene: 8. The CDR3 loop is CASSSGTGHPNSPLHF. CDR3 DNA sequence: TGTGCCAGCAGTTCCGGGACAGGACACCCTAATTCACCCCTCCACTTT.

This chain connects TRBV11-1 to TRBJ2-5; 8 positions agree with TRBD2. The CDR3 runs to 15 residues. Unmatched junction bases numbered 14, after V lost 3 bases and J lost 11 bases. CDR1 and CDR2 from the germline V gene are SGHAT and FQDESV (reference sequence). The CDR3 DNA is TGTGCCAGCAGCTTCTCCGGGACTAGGGGGTATGAGCAGTACTTC. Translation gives CASSFSGTRGYEQYF.

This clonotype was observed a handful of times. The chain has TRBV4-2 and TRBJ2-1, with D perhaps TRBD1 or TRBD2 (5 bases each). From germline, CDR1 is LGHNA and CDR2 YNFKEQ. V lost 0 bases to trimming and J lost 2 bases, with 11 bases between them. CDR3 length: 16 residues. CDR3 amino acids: CASSQDGGTAYNEQFF. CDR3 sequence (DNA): TGTGCCAGCAGCCAAGATGGGGGAACCGCCTACAATGAGCAGTTCTTC.

The CDR3 nucleotides are TGTGCCAGCAGCCGGGTAATGCAGGGGGCTGGAGGAAAACTGTTTTTT. Translation: CASSRVMQGAGGKLFF. The rearrangement links TRBV9 to TRBJ1-4, with 8 nucleotides matching TRBD1. Trimming cost V 4 bases and J 10 bases; bases outside gene matches: 15. Germline CDR1 SGDLS, CDR2 YYNGEE. The CDR3 sequence is 16 residues long.

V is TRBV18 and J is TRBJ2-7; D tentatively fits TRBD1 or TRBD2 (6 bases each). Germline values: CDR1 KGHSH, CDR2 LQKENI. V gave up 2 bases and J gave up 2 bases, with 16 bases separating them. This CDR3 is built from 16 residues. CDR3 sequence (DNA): TGTGCCAGCTCACCATCCAGTCCCGGGGGCACCTACGAGCAGTACTTC. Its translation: CASSPSSPGGTYEQYF.

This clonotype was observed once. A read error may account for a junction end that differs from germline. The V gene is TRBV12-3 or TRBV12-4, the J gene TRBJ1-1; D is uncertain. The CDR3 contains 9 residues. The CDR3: CANSPEAFF. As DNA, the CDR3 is TGTGCCAACAGTCCAGAAGCTTTCTTT.

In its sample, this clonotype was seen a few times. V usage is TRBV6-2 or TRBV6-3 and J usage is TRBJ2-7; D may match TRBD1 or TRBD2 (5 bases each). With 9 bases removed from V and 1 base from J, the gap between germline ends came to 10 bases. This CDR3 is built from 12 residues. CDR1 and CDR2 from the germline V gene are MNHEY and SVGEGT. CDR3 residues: CASGDVSYEQYF. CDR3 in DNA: TGTGCCAGTGGGGACGTTTCCTACGAGCAGTACTTC.

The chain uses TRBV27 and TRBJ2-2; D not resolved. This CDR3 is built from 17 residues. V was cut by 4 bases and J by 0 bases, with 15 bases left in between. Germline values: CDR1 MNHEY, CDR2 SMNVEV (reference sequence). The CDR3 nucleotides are TGTGCCAGCAGTTATAAGGGCTCTAATCCGAACACCGGGGAGCTGTTTTTT. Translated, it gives CASSYKGSNPNTGELFF.

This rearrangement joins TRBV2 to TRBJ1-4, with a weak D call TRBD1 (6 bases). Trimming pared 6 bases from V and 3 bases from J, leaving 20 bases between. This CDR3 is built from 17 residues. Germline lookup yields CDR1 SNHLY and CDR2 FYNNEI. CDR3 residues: CASRELYGGLANEKLFF. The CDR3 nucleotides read TGTGCCAGCAGAGAGCTCTACGGGGGGCTGGCTAATGAAAAACTGTTTTTT.

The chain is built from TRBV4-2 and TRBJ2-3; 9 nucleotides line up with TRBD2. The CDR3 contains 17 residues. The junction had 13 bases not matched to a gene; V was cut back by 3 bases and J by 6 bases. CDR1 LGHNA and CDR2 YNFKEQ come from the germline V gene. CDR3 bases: TGTGCCAGCAGCCAGGGATATAGCGGGGGTGCTGCGGATACGCAGTATTTT. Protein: CASSQGYSGGAADTQYF.